This paragraph covers one T cell receptor beta chain sequence. What it binds is not known. The sample comes from a study of shared clonotypes between healthy human individuals. On the study more broadly: Donor composition was a couple of women and a few men, aged 18 to 49. Per donor, CD8 memory used one plate, CD8 naive used two, CD4 memory used three and CD4 naive used three.

Per the germline V gene, CDR1 is MNHEY and CDR2 is SMNVEV (reference sequence). V was pared by 6 bases and J by 4 bases, with 6 bases of the junction left unmatched. The CDR3 is 14 residues long. As processed by the authors: Owing to the provision of junction-only sequences devoid of quality scores by immunoSEQ, filtering differed. Data came from immunoSEQ multiplex PCR; TCRdb stores just in-frame clones and leaves some out. V and J calls and clone size come straight from that table; D and trimming were deduced from the DNA. The sample comprises approximately 1,000,000 clones, around 77% of which are singletons, and roughly 0.83% rests with the top ten. Study-wide findings and caveats: Roughly 5% of naive CD4 clonotypes were shared across four donors.

The chain is built from TRBV27 and TRBJ1-5, with 7 positions matching TRBD1. This TCR was sampled from a man younger than 35 in good health. Some clones in this sample may be carry-over from other donors' samples. Material for sequencing was memory CD4+ T cells from PBMCs. Specified subset: CD45RA-negative fraction. CDR3 sequence reads: CASRRQGHNQPQHF. CDR3 nucleotides: TGTGCCAGCAGGCGACAGGGCCATAATCAGCCCCAGCATTTT.